Below are 8 T cell receptor beta chains sequenced from a single sample in a study of T cell changes during pregnancy in multiple sclerosis. Repertoires were generated with immunoSEQ multiplex PCR, while TCRdb's copy carries only in-frame clones and drops some. The table includes some 80,000 clones, roughly 94% detected once. The specimen was CD4+ T cells from peripheral blood mononuclear cells, collected after pregnancy. The receptor set was obtained from a female donor with multiple sclerosis, enrolled in a pregnancy study.

The rearrangement links TRBV18 to TRBJ2-5; D is unresolved. V gave up 3 bases and J gave up 3 bases, with 8 bases separating them. Germline assignment: CDR1 KGHSH and CDR2 LQKENI. The CDR3 totals 13 residues. CDR3 amino acids: CASSPRNEETQYF. Written as DNA, the CDR3 is TGTGCCAGCTCACCCAGGAACGAAGAGACCCAGTACTTC.

The chain links TRBV6-1 to TRBJ1-2, with D unclear. Deletions cut 7 bases from V and 4 bases from J, with 16 bases between. The CDR3 loop spans 14 amino acids. Germline V gene sequence: CDR1 MNHNS, CDR2 SASEGT. The CDR3 DNA reads as TGTGCCAGCATTTATGCGAAGCCCTCCTATGGCTACACCTTC. Amino acid sequence: CASIYAKPSYGYTF.

J is TRBJ2-1 and V is TRBV7-6, with 8 bases lining up with TRBD1. Germline values: CDR1 SGHVS, CDR2 FNYEAQ. V was clipped by 5 bases and J by 5 bases; unmatched bases: 5. The CDR3 loop spans 14 amino acids. DNA of the CDR3: TGTGCCAGCAGCCAACAGGACAGGGACAATGAGCAGTTCTTC. Translation gives CASSQQDRDNEQFF.

V gene TRBV30 combines with J gene TRBJ2-7; 7 nucleotides line up with TRBD2. V was clipped by 5 bases and J by 2 bases; unmatched bases: 6. Germline values: CDR1 GTSNPN, CDR2 SVGIG (reference sequence). The CDR3 contains 13 residues. Here the CDR3 reads CAWRLAATYEQYF. Here the CDR3 DNA reads TGTGCCTGGCGGCTAGCGGCAACCTACGAGCAGTACTTC.

The gene calls are TRBV19 and TRBJ1-2, with 8 bases matching TRBD1. The CDR3 is 12 amino acids. The ends lost 6 bases at V and 8 bases at J; junction bases unmatched: 5. Per germline, CDR1 LNHDA and CDR2 SQIVND (reference sequence). The CDR3 protein is CASSQQGVGYTF. The CDR3 DNA reads TGTGCCAGTAGCCAACAGGGGGTCGGCTACACCTTC.

The V and J genes are TRBV7-8 and TRBJ2-2; tentative D call: TRBD2 (5 bases). This CDR3 has 17 residues. The V and J ends lost 1 base and 5 bases respectively, with 17 bases between them. Germline CDR1 reads SGHVS; CDR2 reads FQNEAQ. As DNA, the CDR3 is TGTGCCAGCAGCTTAGTCACTACCCAGAGAGGGACCGGGGAGCTGTTTTTT. This gives the protein CASSLVTTQRGTGELFF.

The chain uses TRBV27 and TRBJ2-7, with TRBD2 matching over 11 bases. Germline V CDR1 and CDR2: MNHEY, SMNVEV (reference sequence). The CDR3 totals 15 residues. The trim removed 5 bases at V and 2 bases at J, leaving 5 bases unmatched. This CDR3 reads CASSPKTSGAYEQYF. CDR3 sequence (DNA): TGTGCCAGCAGTCCCAAGACTAGCGGGGCCTACGAGCAGTACTTC.

The chain couples TRBV9 to TRBJ1-2; D ambiguous. Germline V gene sequence: CDR1 SGDLS, CDR2 YYNGEE. The V gene lost 0 bases and the J gene lost 8 bases, with 11 bases spanning the gap. The CDR3 sequence is 13 residues long. In DNA form, the CDR3 reads TGTGCCAGCAGCGTAGGGAGTCTCGGGGGCTACACCTTC. Its protein is CASSVGSLGGYTF.